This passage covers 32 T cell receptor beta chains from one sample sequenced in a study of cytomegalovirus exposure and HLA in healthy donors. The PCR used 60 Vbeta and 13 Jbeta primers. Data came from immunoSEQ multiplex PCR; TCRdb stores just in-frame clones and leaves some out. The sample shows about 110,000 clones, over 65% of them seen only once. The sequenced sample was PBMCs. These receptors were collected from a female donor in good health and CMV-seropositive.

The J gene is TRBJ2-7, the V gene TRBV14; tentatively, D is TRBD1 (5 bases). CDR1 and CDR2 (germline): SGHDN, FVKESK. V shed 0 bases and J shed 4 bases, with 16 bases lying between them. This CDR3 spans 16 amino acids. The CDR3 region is CASSQDLGHRIYEQYF. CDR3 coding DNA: TGTGCCAGCAGCCAAGATCTTGGACATAGGATTTACGAGCAGTACTTC.

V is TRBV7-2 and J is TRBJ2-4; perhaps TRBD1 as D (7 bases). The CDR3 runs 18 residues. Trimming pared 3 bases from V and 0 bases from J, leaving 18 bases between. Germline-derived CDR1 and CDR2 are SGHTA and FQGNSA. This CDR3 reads CASSFFSGQGGAKNIQYF. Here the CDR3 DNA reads TGTGCCAGCAGCTTTTTTTCGGGGCAGGGGGGAGCCAAAAACATTCAGTACTTC.

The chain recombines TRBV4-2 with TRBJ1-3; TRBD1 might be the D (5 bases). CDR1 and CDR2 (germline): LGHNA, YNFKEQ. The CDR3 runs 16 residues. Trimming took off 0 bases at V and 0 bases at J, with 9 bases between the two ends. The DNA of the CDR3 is TGTGCCAGCAGCCAAGACGCAGACAGCTCTGGAAACACCATATATTTT. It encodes CASSQDADSSGNTIYF.

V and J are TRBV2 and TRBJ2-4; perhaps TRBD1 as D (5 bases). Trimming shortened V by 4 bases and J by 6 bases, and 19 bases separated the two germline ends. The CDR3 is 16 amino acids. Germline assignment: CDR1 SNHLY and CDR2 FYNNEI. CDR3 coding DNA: TGTGCCAGCAGTGCCCAGGAAGGGCTTAGGGGAAACATTCAGTACTTC. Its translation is CASSAQEGLRGNIQYF.

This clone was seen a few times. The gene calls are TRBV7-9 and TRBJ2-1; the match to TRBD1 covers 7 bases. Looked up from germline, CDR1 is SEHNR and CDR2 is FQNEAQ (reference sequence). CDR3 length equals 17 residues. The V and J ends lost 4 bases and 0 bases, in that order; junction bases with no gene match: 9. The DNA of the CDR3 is TGTGCCAGCAGCTCCTACGGGACAGCCAGCTCCTACAATGAGCAGTTCTTC. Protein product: CASSSYGTASSYNEQFF.

CDR3 in DNA: TGTGCCAGTAGTGTCGACAGGGGGCACGAGACCCAGTACTTC. Its translation: CASSVDRGHETQYF. The rearrangement joins TRBV19 to TRBJ2-5; 10 nucleotides line up with TRBD1. The CDR3 is made up of 14 amino acids. The ends lost 5 bases at V and 5 bases at J; junction bases unmatched: 5. Germline CDR1 and CDR2: LNHDA and SQIVND (reference sequence). Looking up the rest from reference TRBV19 and TRBJ2-5 gives the full variable domain: DGGITQSPKYLFRKEGQNVTLSCEQNLNHDAMYWYRQDPGQGLRLIYYSQIVNDFQKGDIAEGYSVSREKKESFPLTVTSAQKNPTAFYLCASSVDRGHETQYFGPGTRLLVL.

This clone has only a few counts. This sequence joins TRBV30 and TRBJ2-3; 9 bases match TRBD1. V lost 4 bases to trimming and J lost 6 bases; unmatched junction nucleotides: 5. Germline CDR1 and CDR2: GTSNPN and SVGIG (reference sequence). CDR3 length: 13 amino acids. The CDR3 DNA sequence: TGTGCCTGGAAGAACAGGGGGCAGGATACGCAGTATTTT. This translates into CAWKNRGQDTQYF. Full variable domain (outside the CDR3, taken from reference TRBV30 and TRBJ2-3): SQTIHQWPATLVQPVGSPLSLECTVEGTSNPNLYWYRQAAGRGLQLLFYSVGIGQISSEVPQNLSASRPQDRQFILSSKKLLLSDSGFYLCAWKNRGQDTQYFGPGTRLTVL.

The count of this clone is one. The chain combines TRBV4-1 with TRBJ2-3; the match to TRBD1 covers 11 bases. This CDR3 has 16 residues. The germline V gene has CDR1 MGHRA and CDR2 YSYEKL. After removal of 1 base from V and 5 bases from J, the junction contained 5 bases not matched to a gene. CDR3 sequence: CASSQGGQGAEDTQYF. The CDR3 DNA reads TGCGCCAGCAGCCAAGGCGGACAGGGGGCGGAAGATACGCAGTATTTT.

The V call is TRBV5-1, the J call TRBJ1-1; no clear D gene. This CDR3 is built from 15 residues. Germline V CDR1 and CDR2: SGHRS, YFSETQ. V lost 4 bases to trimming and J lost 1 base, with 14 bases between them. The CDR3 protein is CASSPQRSGNTEAFF. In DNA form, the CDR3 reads TGCGCCAGCAGCCCGCAACGATCAGGGAACACTGAAGCTTTCTTT.

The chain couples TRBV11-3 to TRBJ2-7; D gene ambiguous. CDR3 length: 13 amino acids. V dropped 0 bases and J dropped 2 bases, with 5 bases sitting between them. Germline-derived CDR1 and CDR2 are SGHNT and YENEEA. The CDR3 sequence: CASSLDRTYEQYF. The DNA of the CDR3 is TGTGCCAGCAGCTTAGACAGGACCTACGAGCAGTACTTC.

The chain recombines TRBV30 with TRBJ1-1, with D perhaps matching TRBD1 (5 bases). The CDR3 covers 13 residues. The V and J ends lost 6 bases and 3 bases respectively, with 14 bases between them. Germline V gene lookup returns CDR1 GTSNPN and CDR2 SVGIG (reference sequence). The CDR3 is CACYRMTYTEAFF. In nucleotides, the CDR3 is TGTGCCTGCTACAGGATGACTTACACTGAAGCTTTCTTT.

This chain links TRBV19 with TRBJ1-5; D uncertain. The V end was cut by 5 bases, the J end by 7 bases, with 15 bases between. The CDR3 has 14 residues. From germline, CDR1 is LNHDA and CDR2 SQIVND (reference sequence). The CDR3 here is CASSSRRREQPQHF. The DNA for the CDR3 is TGTGCCAGTAGTTCTAGACGGCGGGAACAGCCCCAGCATTTT. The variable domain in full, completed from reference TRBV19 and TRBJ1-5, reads DGGITQSPKYLFRKEGQNVTLSCEQNLNHDAMYWYRQDPGQGLRLIYYSQIVNDFQKGDIAEGYSVSREKKESFPLTVTSAQKNPTAFYLCASSSRRREQPQHFGDGTRLSIL.

DNA of the CDR3: TGCGCCAGCAGCCGGCCAGGGATCGAGGGGGAGCCCCAGCATTTT. Amino acid sequence: CASSRPGIEGEPQHF. This sequence joins TRBV4-1 and TRBJ1-5; D may be TRBD1 (6 bases). Between the trimmed V and J ends, which lost 4 bases and 8 bases, there was a span of 18 bases. Germline V gene lookup returns CDR1 MGHRA and CDR2 YSYEKL. The CDR3 covers 15 residues.

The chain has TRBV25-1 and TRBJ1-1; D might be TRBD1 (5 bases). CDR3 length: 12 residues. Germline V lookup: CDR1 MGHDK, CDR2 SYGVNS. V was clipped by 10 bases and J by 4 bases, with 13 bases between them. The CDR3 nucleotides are TGTGCCACAAGGGGTCTGAGCACTGAAGCTTTCTTT. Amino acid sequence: CATRGLSTEAFF.

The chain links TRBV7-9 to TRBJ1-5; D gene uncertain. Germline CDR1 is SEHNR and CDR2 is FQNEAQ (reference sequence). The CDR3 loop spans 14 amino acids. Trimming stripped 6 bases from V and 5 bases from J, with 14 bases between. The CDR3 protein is CASSPSTAHQPQHF. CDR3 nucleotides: TGTGCCAGCAGTCCATCGACTGCCCATCAGCCCCAGCATTTT.

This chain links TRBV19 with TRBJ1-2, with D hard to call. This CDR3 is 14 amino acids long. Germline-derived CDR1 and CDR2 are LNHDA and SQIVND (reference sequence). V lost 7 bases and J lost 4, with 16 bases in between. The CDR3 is CASKHPVPGYGYTF. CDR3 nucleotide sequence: TGTGCCAGTAAGCATCCGGTCCCTGGCTATGGCTACACCTTC.

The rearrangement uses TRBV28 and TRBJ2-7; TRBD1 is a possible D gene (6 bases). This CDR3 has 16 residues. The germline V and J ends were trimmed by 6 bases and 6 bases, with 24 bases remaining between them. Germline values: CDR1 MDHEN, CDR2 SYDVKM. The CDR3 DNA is TGTGCCAGCAGCCGCCGGACAGAGGGGCCTTTGGGCGAGCAGTACTTC. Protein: CASSRRTEGPLGEQYF.

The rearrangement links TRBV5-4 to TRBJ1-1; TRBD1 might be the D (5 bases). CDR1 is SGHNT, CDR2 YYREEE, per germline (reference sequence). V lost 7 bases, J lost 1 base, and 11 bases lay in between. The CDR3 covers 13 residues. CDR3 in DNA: TGTGCCAGCTCAGGGTTCGAGAACACTGAAGCTTTCTTT. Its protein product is CASSGFENTEAFF.

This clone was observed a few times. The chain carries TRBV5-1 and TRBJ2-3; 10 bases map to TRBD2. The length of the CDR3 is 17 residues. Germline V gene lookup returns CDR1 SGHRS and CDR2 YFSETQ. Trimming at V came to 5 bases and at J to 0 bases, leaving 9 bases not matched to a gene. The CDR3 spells CASSFLAGGSSTDTQYF. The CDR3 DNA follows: TGCGCCAGCAGTTTTTTAGCGGGAGGCTCTAGCACAGATACGCAGTATTTT.

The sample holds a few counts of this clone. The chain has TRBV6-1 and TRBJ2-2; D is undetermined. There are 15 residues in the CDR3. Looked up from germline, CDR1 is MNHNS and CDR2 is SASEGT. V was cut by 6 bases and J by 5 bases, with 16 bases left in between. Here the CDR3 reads CASRWSNLPTGELFF. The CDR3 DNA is TGTGCCAGCAGATGGAGTAACCTACCGACCGGGGAGCTGTTTTTT.

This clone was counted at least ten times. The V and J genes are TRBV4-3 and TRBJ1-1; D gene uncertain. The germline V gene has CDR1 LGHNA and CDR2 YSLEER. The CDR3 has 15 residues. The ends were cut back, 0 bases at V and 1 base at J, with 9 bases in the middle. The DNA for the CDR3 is TGCGCCAGCAGCCAAGACCTTGGAGGGAACACTGAAGCTTTCTTT. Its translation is CASSQDLGGNTEAFF.

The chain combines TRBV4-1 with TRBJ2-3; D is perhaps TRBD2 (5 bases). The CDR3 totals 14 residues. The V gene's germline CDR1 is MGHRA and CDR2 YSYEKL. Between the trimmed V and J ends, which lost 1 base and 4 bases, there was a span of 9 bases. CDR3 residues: CASSQAGWADTQYF. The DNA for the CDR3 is TGCGCCAGCAGCCAAGCGGGGTGGGCAGATACGCAGTATTTT.

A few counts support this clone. The CDR3 reads CASNVWTAGNQPQHF. For the CDR3, the DNA is TGTGCCAGCAATGTTTGGACAGCGGGCAATCAGCCCCAGCATTTT. J is TRBJ1-5 and V is TRBV28; tentatively, D is TRBD1 (6 bases). Germline CDR1 and CDR2: MDHEN and SYDVKM. The CDR3 covers 15 residues. The V end was cut by 7 bases, the J end by 2 bases, with 15 bases between.

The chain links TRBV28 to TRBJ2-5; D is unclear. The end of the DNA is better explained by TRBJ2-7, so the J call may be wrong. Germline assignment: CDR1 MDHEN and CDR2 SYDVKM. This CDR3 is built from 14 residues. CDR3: CASVTSLLSYEQYF. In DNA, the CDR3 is TGTGCCAGCGTTACTTCCTTACTCTCCTACGAGCAGTACTTC.

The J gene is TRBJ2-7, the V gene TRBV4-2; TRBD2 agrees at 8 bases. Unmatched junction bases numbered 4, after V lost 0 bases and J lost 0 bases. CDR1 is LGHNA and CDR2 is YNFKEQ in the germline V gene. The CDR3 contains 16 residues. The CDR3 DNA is TGTGCCAGCAGCCAAGATAGCGGGGCTCTCTCCTACGAGCAGTACTTC. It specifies CASSQDSGALSYEQYF.

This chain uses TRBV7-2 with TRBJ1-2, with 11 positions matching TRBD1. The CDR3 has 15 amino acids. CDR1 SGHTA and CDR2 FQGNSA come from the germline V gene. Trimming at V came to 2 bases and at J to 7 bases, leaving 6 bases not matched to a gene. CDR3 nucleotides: TGTGCCAGCAGCTTAAACGGGGGACAGGGGGGTGGCTACACCTTC. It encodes CASSLNGGQGGGYTF.

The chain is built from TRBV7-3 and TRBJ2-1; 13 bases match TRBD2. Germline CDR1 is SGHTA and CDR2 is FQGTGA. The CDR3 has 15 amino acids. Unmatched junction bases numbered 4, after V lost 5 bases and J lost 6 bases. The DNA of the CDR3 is TGTGCCAGCAGCCCGGGACTAGCGGGGCCCAATGAGCAGTTCTTC. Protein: CASSPGLAGPNEQFF.

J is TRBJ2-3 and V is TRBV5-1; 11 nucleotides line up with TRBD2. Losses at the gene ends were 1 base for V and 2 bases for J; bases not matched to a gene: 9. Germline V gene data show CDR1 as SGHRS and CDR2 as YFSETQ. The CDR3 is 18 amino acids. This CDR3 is CASSLFGSSGGVTDTQYF. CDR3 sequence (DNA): TGCGCCAGCAGCTTGTTTGGGAGTAGCGGGGGGGTCACAGATACGCAGTATTTT.

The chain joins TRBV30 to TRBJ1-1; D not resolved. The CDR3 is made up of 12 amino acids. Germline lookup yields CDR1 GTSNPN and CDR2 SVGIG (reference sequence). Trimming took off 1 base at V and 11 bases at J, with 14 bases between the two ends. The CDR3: CAWSEWGREAFF. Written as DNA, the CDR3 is TGTGCCTGGAGTGAGTGGGGAAGGGAGGCTTTCTTT.

The CDR3 spells CASSLLGQGNTIYF. CDR3 nucleotides: TGTGCCAGCAGCTTACTGGGACAGGGTAACACCATATATTTT. This rearrangement joins TRBV7-3 to TRBJ1-3; 9 bases match TRBD1. The germline CDR1 and CDR2 sequences are SGHTA and FQGTGA. CDR3 length: 14 residues. J lost 7 bases, V lost 2 bases, and 3 bases had no gene match.

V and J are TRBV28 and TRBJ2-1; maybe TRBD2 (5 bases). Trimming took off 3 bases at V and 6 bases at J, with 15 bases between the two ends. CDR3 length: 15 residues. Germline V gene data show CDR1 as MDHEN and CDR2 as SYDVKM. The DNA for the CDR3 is TGTGCCAGCAGTTTTTCGAGGGCCGGATCCAATGAGCAGTTCTTC. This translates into CASSFSRAGSNEQFF.

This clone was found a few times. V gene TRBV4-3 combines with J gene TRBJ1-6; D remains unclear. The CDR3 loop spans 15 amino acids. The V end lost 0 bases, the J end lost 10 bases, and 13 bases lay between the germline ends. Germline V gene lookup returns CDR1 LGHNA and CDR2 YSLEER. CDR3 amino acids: CASSQDQVSGSPLHF. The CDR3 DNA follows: TGCGCCAGCAGCCAAGATCAAGTAAGCGGCTCACCCCTCCACTTT.